A selection of T cell receptor beta chains follows, all from one sample in a study of lymphopenia after photon versus proton radiotherapy. Produced via immunoSEQ multiplex PCR; TCRdb's table is partial and in-frame only. Here the sample spans 68,000 or so clones, more than 75% being singletons. The source material was peripheral blood, sampled from a patient treated with photon-based radiotherapy. All receptors come from a woman in her 70s with pancreatic cancer. CDR3s include the opening cysteine and the closing phenylalanine or tryptophan. D genes are given only for firm matches. Some rows have no size entry. The others give once, few or many, or a class for an expanded clone.

TRBD2,TRBJ2-1,TRBV10-3,.,TGTGCCATCAGTGAGGTGGTCGGGACTAGAGGCAATGAGCAGTTCTTC,CAISEVVGTRGNEQFF
.,TRBJ2-2,TRBV18,.,TGTGCCAGCCCGGGACTGATAAACACCGGGGAGCTGTTTTTT,CASPGLINTGELFF
.,TRBJ1-1,TRBV19,.,TGTGCCAGTAATTTCGGGCACTTGAACACTGAAGCTTTCTTT,CASNFGHLNTEAFF
.,TRBJ1-2,TRBV19,.,TGTGCCAGTAACCTGGGAGCAGGGATTAACTATGGCTACACCTTC,CASNLGAGINYGYTF
.,TRBJ1-5,TRBV5-8,.,TGTGCCAGCAGCTTAGGGCAGCATTTT,CASSLGQHF
.,TRBJ1-2,TRBV7-3,.,TGTGCCAGCAGCCCAATGTCCGGCTATGGCTACACCTTC,CASSPMSGYGYTF
TRBD2,TRBJ2-1,TRBV19,.,TGTGCCAGTAGTCGGACTAGCGGGGAATACAATGAGCAGTTCTTC,CASSRTSGEYNEQFF
.,TRBJ2-6,TRBV28,.,TGTGCCAGCAGTTTAATTAGTCGCTCTGGGGCCAACGTCCTGACTTTC,CASSLISRSGANVLTF
TRBD1,TRBJ1-2,TRBV6-6,few,TGTGCCACCAGTGGACAGGGTGGGAACTATGGCTACACCTTC,CATSGQGGNYGYTF
TRBD2,TRBJ2-7,TRBV18,.,TGTGCCAGCTCAAGAAGCGGGACCCCCTACGAGCAGTACTTC,CASSRSGTPYEQYF
.,TRBJ2-1,TRBV7-3,.,TGTGCCAGCAGCAAGGGACCGAGTCTGAATGAGCAGTTCTTC,CASSKGPSLNEQFF
.,TRBJ2-3,TRBV28,.,TGTGCCAGCAGTTTATTGGTCAGCGGGAGCACAGATACGCAGTATTTT,CASSLLVSGSTDTQYF
TRBD2,TRBJ2-1,TRBV11-2,.,TGTGCCAGCAGCTTATCGTCGGCAGGAGCGGGAGTGAATGAGCAGTTCTTC,CASSLSSAGAGVNEQFF
.,TRBJ1-2,TRBV2,.,TGTGCCAGCAGTGCAGCAGCGTATGGCTACACCTTC,CASSAAAYGYTF
TRBD2,TRBJ2-3,TRBV7-2,.,TGTGCCAGCAGCTTTTCTAGCGGGCCTATAAGCACAGATACGCAGTATTTT,CASSFSSGPISTDTQYF
.,TRBJ2-7,TRBV7-8,.,TGTGCCAGCAGCTTAGCTGTCAGGAGCTCCTACGAGCAGTACTTC,CASSLAVRSSYEQYF
.,TRBJ1-1,TRBV19,.,TGTGCCAGTAGTACTCCAGGGGACACTGAAGCTTTCTTT,CASSTPGDTEAFF
.,TRBJ1-1,TRBV25-1,.,TGTGCCAGCAGTCAAGGGGCGGCCCGAGGAGTCGCTTTCTTT,CASSQGAARGVAFF
.,TRBJ1-5,TRBV28,once,TGTGCCAGCAGAGTTGGTAGTCAGCCCCAGCATTTT,CASRVGSQPQHF
TRBD2,TRBJ2-5,TRBV7-2,.,TGTGCCAGCAGCTTAAACACCGGACTAGCTCAAGAGACCCAGTACTTC,CASSLNTGLAQETQYF
TRBD2,TRBJ2-1,TRBV4-1,.,TGCGCCAGCAGCCAACTTGACTTGGGACTAGCGGGAGGCAATGAGCAGTTCTTC,CASSQLDLGLAGGNEQFF
TRBD2,TRBJ2-7,TRBV7-2,.,TGTGCCAGCAGCTTGCGGGTGGGACTAGATAACTACGAGCAGTACTTC,CASSLRVGLDNYEQYF
TRBD2,TRBJ2-3,TRBV7-8,.,TGTGCCAGCAGTCGAGCGGGAGTCGGCACAGATACGCAGTATTTT,CASSRAGVGTDTQYF
.,TRBJ1-4,TRBV27,.,TGTGCCAGCAGTTCCTCCGTCCGGGACACCTATGAAAAACTGTTTTTT,CASSSSVRDTYEKLFF